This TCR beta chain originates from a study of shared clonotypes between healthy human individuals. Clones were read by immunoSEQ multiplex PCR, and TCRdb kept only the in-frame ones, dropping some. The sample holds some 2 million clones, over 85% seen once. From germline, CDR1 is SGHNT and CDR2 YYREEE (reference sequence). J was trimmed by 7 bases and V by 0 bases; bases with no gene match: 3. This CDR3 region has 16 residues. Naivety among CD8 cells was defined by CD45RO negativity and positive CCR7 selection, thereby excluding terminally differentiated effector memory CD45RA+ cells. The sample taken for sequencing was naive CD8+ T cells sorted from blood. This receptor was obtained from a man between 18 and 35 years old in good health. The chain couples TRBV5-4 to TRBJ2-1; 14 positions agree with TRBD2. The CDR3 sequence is CASSLDRTSGGNEQFF. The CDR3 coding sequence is TGTGCCAGCAGCTTGGACCGGACTAGCGGGGGGAATGAGCAGTTCTTC.